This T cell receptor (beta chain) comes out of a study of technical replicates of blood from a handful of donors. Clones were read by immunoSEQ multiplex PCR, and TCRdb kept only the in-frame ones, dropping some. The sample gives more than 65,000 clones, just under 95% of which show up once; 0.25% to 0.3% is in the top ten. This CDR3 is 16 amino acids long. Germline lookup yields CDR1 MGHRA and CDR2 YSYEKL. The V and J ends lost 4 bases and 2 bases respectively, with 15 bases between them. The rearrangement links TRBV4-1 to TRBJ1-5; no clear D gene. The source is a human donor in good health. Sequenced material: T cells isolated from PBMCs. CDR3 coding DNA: TGCGCCAGCAGCCGGGCGGCATCCGGGGGCAATCAGCCCCAGCATTTT. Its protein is CASSRAASGGNQPQHF.